The next 27 T cell receptor beta chains were all read from a single sample in a study of identical twins. TCRdb redid the calling of the 5' RACE reads with MiXCR, one entry per CDR3 protein. The profile covers more than 650,000 distinct CDR3 sequences, with around 6% appearing a single time and about 1.8% taken by the ten largest. The specimen sequenced was naive T cells sorted from blood. All receptors come from a man aged 18 to 29 in good health.

This clonotype was detected only a few times. The chain joins TRBV15 to TRBJ1-6, with D hard to call. The CDR3 sequence is 12 residues long. The ends were cut back, 3 bases at V and 5 bases at J, with 2 bases in the middle. CDR1 is LNHNV, CDR2 YYDKDF, per germline (reference sequence). The CDR3 region has the DNA TGTGCCACCAGCAGGGATAATTCACCCCTCCACTTT. It translates to CATSRDNSPLHF. The full variable domain, in which reference TRBV15 and TRBJ1-6 provide the parts outside the CDR3, is DAMVIQNPRYQVTQFGKPVTLSCSQTLNHNVMYWYQQKSSQAPKLLFHYYDKDFNNEADTPDNFQSRRPNTSFCFLDIRSPGLGDTAMYLCATSRDNSPLHFGNGTRLTVT.

At least ten counts were recorded for this clonotype. The rearrangement links TRBV7-2 to TRBJ2-6, with D perhaps being TRBD1 or TRBD2 (6 bases each). This CDR3 has 16 residues. Trimming left V 1 base short and J 3 bases short, with 10 bases between. Germline V gene data show CDR1 as SGHTA and CDR2 as FQGNSA. This CDR3 reads CASSLVGGGGANVLTF. CDR3 DNA: TGTGCCAGCAGCTTAGTGGGGGGCGGTGGGGCCAACGTCCTGACTTTC.

This clonotype has more than one count but fewer than ten. The DNA for the CDR3 is TGCAGCGTCCACCCAGCGGGAGCCTACAATGAGCAGTTCTTC. As protein: CSVHPAGAYNEQFF. The chain links TRBV29-1 to TRBJ2-1; 8 nucleotides align to TRBD2. V lost 6 bases to trimming and J lost 2 bases; unmatched junction nucleotides: 6. This CDR3 comprises 14 residues. Germline V gene data show CDR1 as SQVTM and CDR2 as ANQGSEA.

This chain uses TRBV2 with TRBJ2-3; TRBD2 matches at 8 bases. Per the germline V gene, CDR1 is SNHLY and CDR2 is FYNNEI. The CDR3 covers 13 residues. J lost 7 bases, V lost 5 bases, and 5 bases had no gene match. CDR3 nucleotide sequence: TGTGCCAGCAGTCCAGCGGGAGCCAATACGCAGTATTTT. This codes for CASSPAGANTQYF. Complete variable domain (other parts from reference TRBV2 and TRBJ2-3): EPEVTQTPSHQVTQMGQEVILRCVPISNHLYFYWYRQILGQKVEFLVSFYNNEISEKSEIFDDQFSVERPDGSNFTLKIRSTKLEDSAMYFCASSPAGANTQYFGPGTRLTVL.

This clonotype was seen only once. One junction end does not reproduce the germline sequence, and a read error may be involved. This rearrangement joins TRBV29-1 to TRBJ2-7; perhaps TRBD1 as D (5 bases). The CDR3 spans 11 residues. Germline values: CDR1 SQVTM, CDR2 ANQGSEA. CDR3 in amino acids: CSVGQSYEQHF. The CDR3 DNA follows: TGCAGCGTTGGACAGTCCTACGAGCAGCACTTC.

This clonotype was detected ten times or more. This chain joins TRBV11-1 and TRBJ2-3; TRBD2 is a possible D gene (5 bases). Trimming cost V 0 bases and J 6 bases, with 19 bases left between them. The CDR3 contains 17 residues. Looked up from germline, CDR1 is SGHAT and CDR2 is FQDESV (reference sequence). DNA of the CDR3: TGTGCCAGCAGCTTAGCTAGAGGACTCGCCCCAGCGGATACGCAGTATTTT. This encodes CASSLARGLAPADTQYF.

This clonotype was recorded many times. The chain uses TRBV12-3 or TRBV12-4 and TRBJ2-5, with unresolved D. The CDR3 is 14 residues long. The ends were cut back, 1 base at V and 1 base at J, with 7 bases in the middle. Here the CDR3 reads CASSLGIPQETQYF. For the CDR3, the DNA is TGTGCCAGCAGTTTAGGAATTCCCCAAGAGACCCAGTACTTC.

This clonotype has only a few counts. The V and J genes are TRBV5-1 and TRBJ1-5; the D is unclear. Germline V gives CDR1 SGHRS, CDR2 YFSETQ. The V gene lost 4 bases and the J gene lost 9 bases, with 5 bases spanning the gap. This CDR3 has 10 residues. The CDR3 bases are TGCGCCAGCAGCAGTTGGCCCCAGCATTTT. Amino acids: CASSSWPQHF.

This clonotype has ten or more counts. V gene TRBV12-3 or TRBV12-4 combines with J gene TRBJ1-1; maybe TRBD1 (5 bases). V was trimmed by 7 bases and J by 0 bases, leaving 9 bases between them. This CDR3 has 13 residues. The CDR3 sequence is CASNRQLNTEAFF. The CDR3 coding sequence is TGTGCCAGCAACCGACAGTTGAACACTGAAGCTTTCTTT.

The table lists this clonotype with a few counts. The V gene is TRBV7-9, the J gene TRBJ1-4; maybe TRBD1 (5 bases). Germline V lookup: CDR1 SEHNR, CDR2 FQNEAQ (reference sequence). The CDR3 has 17 amino acids. Deletions cut 3 bases from V and 0 bases from J, with 14 bases between. CDR3 nucleotide sequence: TGTGCCAGCAGCTTTGGAGGGGAGGGAGCAACTAATGAAAAACTGTTTTTT. Its protein is CASSFGGEGATNEKLFF.

In its sample, this clonotype was seen a few times. The chain combines TRBV27 with TRBJ1-2, with D perhaps TRBD1 (5 bases). Trimming left V 5 bases short and J 6 bases short, with 19 bases between. The germline gives CDR1 MNHEY, CDR2 SMNVEV (reference sequence). The CDR3 is made up of 15 amino acids. CDR3 residues: CASSGQGFLSNGYTF. CDR3 nucleotide sequence: TGTGCCAGCAGTGGCCAGGGTTTTCTGTCTAATGGCTACACCTTC.

This clonotype was observed many times. The rearrangement uses TRBV11-2 and TRBJ2-1, with unresolved D. Germline V CDR1 and CDR2: SGHAT, FQNNGV. The V gene lost 1 base and the J gene lost 2 bases, with 12 bases spanning the gap. CDR3 length: 16 amino acids. DNA for the CDR3: TGTGCCAGCAGCTTAGTTCCCGGTCCCACCTACAATGAGCAGTTCTTC. Protein product: CASSLVPGPTYNEQFF. The complete variable domain, with remaining parts taken from reference TRBV11-2 and TRBJ2-1, reads EAGVAQSPRYKIIEKRQSVAFWCNPISGHATLYWYQQILGQGPKLLIQFQNNGVVDDSQLPKDRFSAERLKGVDSTLKIQPAKLEDSAVYLCASSLVPGPTYNEQFFGPGTRLTVL.

This clonotype was seen repeatedly, ten times or more. V is TRBV5-1 and J is TRBJ2-2; a possible D gene is TRBD1 (6 bases). In germline, CDR1 is SGHRS, CDR2 YFSETQ. The V and J ends lost 4 bases and 3 bases respectively, with 10 bases between them. CDR3 length: 14 amino acids. CDR3 sequence (DNA): TGCGCCAGCAGCGCCGGACAGTACACCGGGGAGCTGTTTTTT. Its protein is CASSAGQYTGELFF.

This clonotype turned up a few times. The rearrangement uses TRBV2 and TRBJ2-7; 7 nucleotides line up with TRBD1. The CDR3 runs to 14 residues. V shed 5 bases, J shed 0 bases, and the junction held 4 bases outside the gene matches. Germline assignment: CDR1 SNHLY and CDR2 FYNNEI. The CDR3 loop is CASSTGTVSYEQYF. The CDR3 DNA sequence: TGTGCCAGCAGTACAGGGACAGTCTCCTACGAGCAGTACTTC.

This clonotype was found many times. The V gene is TRBV10-3, the J gene TRBJ2-7; 7 positions match TRBD1. Germline-derived CDR1 and CDR2 are ENHRY and SYGVKD. This CDR3 has 13 residues. Germline trimming cut 7 bases from V and 1 base from J; bases unmatched to any gene: 4. The CDR3: CAITPGQSYEQYV. The CDR3 region has the DNA TGTGCCATCACCCCGGGACAGTCCTACGAGCAGTACGTC.

The chain has TRBV18 and TRBJ1-1; 10 nucleotides line up with TRBD1. Germline CDR1 reads KGHSH; CDR2 reads LQKENI. With V trimmed by 2 bases and J by 2 bases, 11 bases remained unmatched. The CDR3 contains 18 residues. The CDR3 reads CASSPSTASTGGNTEAFF. CDR3 coding DNA: TGTGCCAGCTCACCATCCACTGCATCGACAGGGGGCAACACTGAAGCTTTCTTT. Combining the CDR3 with reference TRBV18 and TRBJ1-1 gives the whole variable domain NAGVMQNPRHLVRRRGQEARLRCSPMKGHSHVYWYRQLPEEGLKFMVYLQKENIIDESGMPKERFSAEFPKEGPSILRIQQVVRGDSAAYFCASSPSTASTGGNTEAFFGQGTRLTVV.

This clonotype was seen many times. The V and J genes are TRBV5-1 and TRBJ2-3, with 7 nucleotides matching TRBD2. CDR1 is SGHRS and CDR2 is YFSETQ in the germline V gene. The J segment lost 2 bases and the V segment lost 2 bases, leaving 8 bases of the junction unmatched. CDR3 size: 16 residues. The CDR3 DNA reads TGCGCCAGCAGCTTCGTCCCTAGCGGACCCACAGATACGCAGTATTTT. It yields the protein CASSFVPSGPTDTQYF.

Ten or more counts support this clonotype. V gene TRBV7-2 combines with J gene TRBJ2-3; D is ambiguous. The CDR3 contains 14 residues. Trimming stripped 2 bases from V and 8 bases from J, with 14 bases between. CDR1 SGHTA and CDR2 FQGNSA come from the germline V gene. CDR3 bases: TGTGCCAGCAGCTTATCACACGGCCAGAGTACGCAGTATTTT. As protein: CASSLSHGQSTQYF. The whole variable domain, filled in from reference TRBV7-2 and TRBJ2-3, reads GAGVSQSPSNKVTEKGKDVELRCDPISGHTALYWYRQSLGQGLEFLIYFQGNSAPDKSGLPSDRFSAERTGGSVSTLTIQRTQQEDSAVYLCASSLSHGQSTQYFGPGTRLTVL.

A few counts support this clonotype. The chain recombines TRBV5-1 with TRBJ1-3; 8 nucleotides line up with TRBD1. V lost 4 bases and J lost 0; bases outside the gene matches: 3. CDR1 and CDR2 from the germline V gene are SGHRS and YFSETQ. The CDR3 sequence is 15 residues long. This CDR3 reads CASSPQGASGNTIYF. The CDR3 bases are TGCGCCAGCAGCCCGCAGGGGGCCTCTGGAAACACCATATATTTT.

The J gene is TRBJ2-7, the V gene TRBV20-1; 8 positions match TRBD2. This CDR3 is built from 13 residues. V shed 5 bases, J shed 0 bases, and the junction held 3 bases outside the gene matches. CDR1 is DFQATT and CDR2 is SNEGSKA in the germline V gene (reference sequence). The CDR3: CSAPGTSSYEQYF. The CDR3 nucleotides read TGCAGTGCTCCCGGGACTAGCTCCTACGAGCAGTACTTC.

This clonotype came up a few times. This rearrangement joins TRBV2 to TRBJ2-7; 7 nucleotides line up with TRBD1. Germline trimming cut 8 bases from V and 2 bases from J; bases unmatched to any gene: 9. Germline loops: CDR1 SNHLY, CDR2 FYNNEI. The CDR3 covers 14 residues. The CDR3 is CASSNQGVTYEQYF. CDR3 nucleotides: TGTGCCAGCTCTAACCAGGGGGTTACCTACGAGCAGTACTTC.

This clonotype was seen only a few times. The chain links TRBV29-1 to TRBJ2-5, with TRBD2 as a possible D gene (6 bases). CDR1 and CDR2 from the germline V gene are SQVTM and ANQGSEA. V was trimmed by 5 bases and J by 5 bases, leaving 12 bases between them. The CDR3 loop spans 12 amino acids. CDR3 bases: TGCAGCGTTCTGGAGGCGGGGGAGACCCAGTACTTC. Translation gives CSVLEAGETQYF.

This clonotype was detected a few times. The gene calls are TRBV9 and TRBJ2-3; 10 nucleotides agree with TRBD2. The V gene's germline CDR1 is SGDLS and CDR2 YYNGEE. The CDR3 runs 17 residues. Trimming cost V 0 bases and J 4 bases; bases outside gene matches: 8. CDR3 sequence (DNA): TGTGCCAGCAGCGTAGACCCAGCGGGAGGGGTAGCAGATACGCAGTATTTT. Protein product: CASSVDPAGGVADTQYF.

The rearrangement uses TRBV5-1 and TRBJ2-2; D may be TRBD2 (5 bases). Germline V gene data show CDR1 as SGHRS and CDR2 as YFSETQ. The length of the CDR3 is 15 residues. Trimming shortened V by 1 base and J by 3 bases, and 10 bases separated the two germline ends. CDR3 sequence: CASSLFEGDTGELFF. The CDR3 DNA reads as TGCGCCAGCAGCTTGTTTGAGGGAGACACCGGGGAGCTGTTTTTT.

This clonotype turned up a few times. This chain links TRBV3-1 with TRBJ1-1; D is uncertain. The CDR3 has 13 amino acids. Trimming pared 6 bases from V and 3 bases from J, leaving 11 bases between. Looked up from germline, CDR1 is LGHDT and CDR2 is YNNKEL (reference sequence). The CDR3 spells CASSRIADTEAFF. The CDR3 DNA reads TGTGCCAGCAGTCGAATCGCGGACACTGAAGCTTTCTTT. Full variable domain (remainder filled in from reference TRBV3-1 and TRBJ1-1): DTAVSQTPKYLVTQMGNDKSIKCEQNLGHDTMYWYKQDSKKFLKIMFSYNNKELIINETVPNRFSPKSPDKAHLNLHINSLELGDSAVYFCASSRIADTEAFFGQGTRLTVV.

The rearrangement joins TRBV7-2 to TRBJ2-7, with D perhaps matching TRBD1 or TRBD2 (6 bases each). The CDR3 is 14 residues long. Trimming cost V 6 bases and J 1 base, with 13 bases left between them. Germline V gene lookup returns CDR1 SGHTA and CDR2 FQGNSA. CDR3 DNA sequence: TGTGCCAGCAGGGAAGGGGGGCCATCCTACGAGCAGTACTTC. Translation gives CASREGGPSYEQYF.

This clonotype was seen repeatedly, ten times or more. The chain employs TRBV19 and TRBJ1-4, with D possibly matching TRBD1 (6 bases). The CDR3 length is 14 residues. Germline assignment: CDR1 LNHDA and CDR2 SQIVND (reference sequence). Deletions cut 5 bases from V and 5 bases from J, with 12 bases between. The chain's CDR3 is CASSYGQLNEKLFF. The CDR3 bases are TGTGCCAGTAGTTATGGACAGCTGAATGAAAAACTGTTTTTT.